This TCR beta chain stems from a study of blood T cell repertoires in COVID-19. About the study: Acute-phase and convalescent COVID-19 samples originated in the United States, Italy and Spain. Sources were T cells, B-cell-depleted T cells, or PBMCs; the material itself was cDNA or gDNA.

In the authors' methods: From reference gene primer amplification, estimates of nucleated cell counts were derived. The assay was immunoSEQ multiplex PCR, and TCRdb's table has in-frame clones only and misses some. V and J calls and clone size come straight from that table; D and trimming were deduced from the DNA. Among roughly 380,000 clones, approximately 90% were seen once, and the ten largest hold approximately 1.5%. The Seattle site enrolled patients during active infection and followed them longitudinally. This CDR3 has 15 amino acids. CDR1 is SGHTA and CDR2 is FQGNSA in the germline V gene. V lost 1 base and J 0 bases, leaving 7 bases between the germline ends.

This TCR derives from a woman in her thirties or forties with COVID-19, enrolled during active disease. The V call is TRBV7-2, the J call TRBJ1-5; D is unclear. The sample consisted of peripheral blood. The DNA of the CDR3 is TGTGCCAGCAGCTTAGGAACTTTTAGCAATCAGCCCCAGCATTTT. As protein: CASSLGTFSNQPQHF. Based on the CDR3 plus reference TRBV7-2 and TRBJ1-5, the full variable domain is GAGVSQSPSNKVTEKGKDVELRCDPISGHTALYWYRQSLGQGLEFLIYFQGNSAPDKSGLPSDRFSAERTGGSVSTLTIQRTQQEDSAVYLCASSLGTFSNQPQHFGDGTRLSIL.